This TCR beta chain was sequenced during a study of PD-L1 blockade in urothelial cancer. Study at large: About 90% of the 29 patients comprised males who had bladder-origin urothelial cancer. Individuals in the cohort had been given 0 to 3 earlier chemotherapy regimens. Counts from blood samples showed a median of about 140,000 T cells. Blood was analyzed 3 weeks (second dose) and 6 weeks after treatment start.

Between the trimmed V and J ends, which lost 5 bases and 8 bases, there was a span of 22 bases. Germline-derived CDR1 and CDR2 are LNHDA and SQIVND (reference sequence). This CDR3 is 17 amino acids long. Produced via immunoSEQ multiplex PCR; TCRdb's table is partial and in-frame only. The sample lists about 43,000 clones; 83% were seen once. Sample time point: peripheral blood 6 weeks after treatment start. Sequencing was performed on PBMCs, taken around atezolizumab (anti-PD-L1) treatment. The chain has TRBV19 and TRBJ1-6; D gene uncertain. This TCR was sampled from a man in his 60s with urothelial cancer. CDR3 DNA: TGTGCCAGTAGTCCCCGGACTGGAACCTATAGGGATTCACCCCTCCACTTT. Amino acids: CASSPRTGTYRDSPLHF.